The 3 T cell receptor beta chains below all came from one sample that was sequenced in a study of OX40 agonist ivuxolimab in advanced cancers. Library construction relied on the immunoSEQ multiplex PCR assay. This immuneACCESS table, as held by TCRdb, lists in-frame sequences with V and J called but not all clones. Of the missing ones, under half trace to an unresolved V gene in checked studies; the others have no known cause. A total of tens of thousands of clones appear in this sample, around 78% of them only once. Around 5% of the sample goes to the ten largest clones. The sequencing used CD4+ or CD8+ T cells sorted from blood, collected in a trial of the OX40 agonist ivuxolimab. The receptor set was obtained from an adult with an advanced solid tumor such as melanoma, head and neck, liver or kidney cancer.

J is TRBJ1-1 and V is TRBV9, with 8 bases that match TRBD1. Unmatched junction bases numbered 4, after V lost 1 base and J lost 5 bases. In germline, CDR1 is SGDLS, CDR2 YYNGEE. The CDR3 spans 14 residues. The CDR3 protein is CASSVTGGGTEAFF. The CDR3 DNA reads TGTGCCAGCAGCGTAACAGGGGGAGGAACTGAAGCTTTCTTT.

The chain recombines TRBV6-1 with TRBJ2-2, with D maybe TRBD1 (7 bases). Per germline, CDR1 MNHNS and CDR2 SASEGT. The CDR3 sequence is 14 residues long. The V and J ends lost 8 bases and 3 bases respectively, with 13 bases between them. CDR3 in amino acids: CASAGQQYTGELFF. CDR3 nucleotide sequence: TGTGCCAGCGCGGGACAGCAATACACCGGGGAGCTGTTTTTT.

This clone came up once. The V gene is TRBV5-1, the J gene TRBJ2-1; 12 bases agree with TRBD2. The ends lost 4 bases at V and 10 bases at J; junction bases unmatched: 9. CDR1 and CDR2 (germline): SGHRS, YFSETQ. CDR3 length: 15 residues. The CDR3, as DNA: TGCGCCAGCAGCATAAGACTAGCGGGAGAAGGCGAGCAGTTCTTC. Amino acid sequence: CASSIRLAGEGEQFF.